This T cell receptor beta chain was identified in a study of blood T cell repertoires in COVID-19. At the level of the study: Samples representing acute and convalescent COVID-19 were sourced from the United States, Italy and Spain.

Produced via immunoSEQ multiplex PCR; TCRdb's table is partial and in-frame only. The profile covers approximately 60,000 clones, with around 79% appearing a single time and roughly 3.2% taken by the ten largest. This CDR3 spans 15 amino acids. The V and J ends lost 5 bases and 7 bases, in that order; junction bases with no gene match: 13. Germline V gene sequence: CDR1 SGHTA, CDR2 FQGNSA. Sequencing was done on a sample of peripheral blood. The chain combines TRBV7-2 with TRBJ1-1, with 7 bases identical to TRBD1. This TCR was recovered from a man between 60 and 75 years old with acute or convalescent COVID-19. The CDR3 here is CASSQTSTGTYEAFF. As DNA, the CDR3 is TGTGCCAGCAGCCAAACATCGACAGGGACCTATGAAGCTTTCTTT.